One sample yielded the 15 T cell receptor beta chains listed below, sequenced in a study of OX40 agonist ivuxolimab in advanced cancers. The table came from immunoSEQ multiplex PCR; TCRdb's copy has only in-frame clones and leaves some out. The sample records 70,000 to 80,000 clones, roughly three quarters being singletons. The input for sequencing was CD4+ or CD8+ T cells sorted from blood, taken in a trial of the OX40 agonist ivuxolimab. The receptors shown here come from an adult with an advanced solid tumor such as melanoma, head and neck, liver or kidney cancer.

V gene TRBV6-6 combines with J gene TRBJ2-1; 7 nucleotides agree with TRBD2. This CDR3 is 13 amino acids long. From germline, CDR1 is MNHNY and CDR2 SVGAGI (reference sequence). V lost 5 bases and J lost 9; bases outside the gene matches: 7. This CDR3 reads CASSSWTRSEQFF. The CDR3, as DNA: TGTGCCAGCAGTAGTTGGACTAGAAGTGAGCAGTTCTTC.

This rearrangement joins TRBV7-9 to TRBJ2-2; D is possibly TRBD2 (6 bases). CDR1 and CDR2 (germline): SEHNR, FQNEAQ (reference sequence). The CDR3 is 15 residues long. V was cut by 3 bases and J by 5 bases, with 13 bases left in between. This CDR3 is CASSFSTGLTGELFF. Written as DNA, the CDR3 is TGTGCCAGCAGCTTTTCAACCGGACTAACCGGGGAGCTGTTTTTT.

This chain links TRBV6-5 with TRBJ1-1; D call uncertain. The germline V gene encodes CDR1 MNHEY and CDR2 SVGAGI. The CDR3 extends over 16 amino acids. V lost 0 bases, J lost 1 base, and 12 bases lay in between. DNA for the CDR3: TGTGCCAGCAGTTACTCGTTTGCCGTGGGGAACACTGAAGCTTTCTTT. Its translation: CASSYSFAVGNTEAFF.

The chain recombines TRBV4-1 with TRBJ2-3; TRBD2 is a possible D gene (6 bases). The CDR3 loop spans 15 amino acids. Germline assignment: CDR1 MGHRA and CDR2 YSYEKL. V was shortened by 5 bases and J by 6 bases, with 18 bases between the two germline ends. In DNA form, the CDR3 reads TGCGCCAGCAGCGTACCGGGACTCGCCCAGGATACGCAGTATTTT. Residues: CASSVPGLAQDTQYF.

This clone was detected only a few times. V and J are TRBV14 and TRBJ2-7; 9 nucleotides agree with TRBD2. V trimming: 6 bases; J trimming: 2 bases; junction bases outside the gene matches: 8. Germline CDR1 reads SGHDN; CDR2 reads FVKESK. The CDR3 runs to 15 residues. CDR3 in DNA: TGTGCCAGCAGTCCCAGCGGGGGGTCAACCTACGAGCAGTACTTC. It encodes CASSPSGGSTYEQYF.

The rearrangement joins TRBV5-6 to TRBJ1-1, with 7 bases that match TRBD1. The CDR3 has 14 amino acids. Germline V lookup: CDR1 SGHDT, CDR2 YYEEEE. The V segment lost 7 bases and the J segment 5 bases; nucleotides outside the gene matches: 11. As DNA, the CDR3 is TGTGCCAGCGGAACAGGGGTTGGTCGGACTGAAGCTTTCTTT. Its translation is CASGTGVGRTEAFF.

The rearrangement links TRBV19 to TRBJ2-3; no firm D call. Between the trimmed V and J ends, which lost 10 bases and 6 bases, there was a span of 17 bases. This CDR3 spans 13 amino acids. Germline CDR1 LNHDA, CDR2 SQIVND (reference sequence). The CDR3 nucleotides are TGTGCCACATCTCGGCAAGACTTGGATACGCAGTATTTT. This codes for CATSRQDLDTQYF.

This clone was seen repeatedly, ten times or more. The V and J genes are TRBV4-2 and TRBJ2-7; the match to TRBD2 covers 7 bases. The CDR3 is 15 amino acids. With 0 bases clipped from V and 0 bases from J, the junction kept 2 bases outside the gene matches. Germline V gene data show CDR1 as LGHNA and CDR2 as YNFKEQ. The CDR3 loop is CASSQELATSYEQYF. CDR3 sequence (DNA): TGTGCCAGCAGCCAAGAACTAGCGACCTCCTACGAGCAGTACTTC.

The chain combines TRBV20-1 with TRBJ2-7, with a weak D call TRBD2 (6 bases). There are 11 residues in the CDR3. Trimming pared 6 bases from V and 7 bases from J, leaving 13 bases between. CDR1 is DFQATT and CDR2 is SNEGSKA in the germline V gene (reference sequence). Here the CDR3 reads CSAHQAGEQYF. DNA for the CDR3: TGCAGTGCACATCAAGCGGGTGAGCAGTACTTC.

CDR3 sequence reads: CASSDSGGVIYGYTF. The CDR3 DNA is TGTGCCAGCAGCGACTCCGGGGGCGTTATCTATGGCTACACCTTC. J is TRBJ1-2 and V is TRBV5-4, with D possibly being TRBD1 (6 bases). There are 15 residues in the CDR3. Trimming removed 4 bases at V and 4 bases at J, with 17 bases between. Germline lookup yields CDR1 SGHNT and CDR2 YYREEE (reference sequence).

This rearrangement joins TRBV10-2 to TRBJ2-7; 7 positions agree with TRBD1. Looked up from germline, CDR1 is WSHSY and CDR2 is SAAADI. CDR3 length: 15 residues. V was pared by 7 bases and J by 2 bases, with 11 bases of the junction left unmatched. CDR3 sequence: CASKAPAGGTYEQYF. The CDR3 bases are TGCGCCAGCAAAGCTCCCGCAGGGGGTACCTACGAGCAGTACTTC.

This clone was picked up a small number of times. The CDR3 spells CASSAEGLGNQPQHF. CDR3 in DNA: TGTGCCAGCAGTGCAGAGGGTTTGGGCAATCAGCCCCAGCATTTT. J is TRBJ1-5 and V is TRBV2; D gene uncertain. With 4 bases removed from V and 2 bases from J, the gap between germline ends came to 12 bases. This CDR3 has 15 residues. Germline-derived CDR1 and CDR2 are SNHLY and FYNNEI.

The V gene is TRBV2, the J gene TRBJ1-6; possible D gene TRBD1, 5 bases. Between the trimmed V and J ends, which lost 2 bases and 8 bases, there was a span of 10 bases. Germline CDR1 SNHLY, CDR2 FYNNEI. This CDR3 is built from 14 residues. The CDR3 DNA sequence: TGTGCCAGCAGTGAACAGGGTCGGGATTCACCCCTCCACTTT. It yields the protein CASSEQGRDSPLHF.

V and J are TRBV30 and TRBJ2-5; D is uncertain. The CDR3 runs 13 residues. CDR1 and CDR2 (germline): GTSNPN, SVGIG (reference sequence). Trimming removed 2 bases from V and 1 base from J, with 8 bases in between. The chain's CDR3 is CAWSPTGQETQYF. The CDR3 DNA reads TGTGCCTGGAGTCCTACTGGCCAAGAGACCCAGTACTTC. Filled out from reference TRBV30 and TRBJ2-5, the complete variable domain reads SQTIHQWPATLVQPVGSPLSLECTVEGTSNPNLYWYRQAAGRGLQLLFYSVGIGQISSEVPQNLSASRPQDRQFILSSKKLLLSDSGFYLCAWSPTGQETQYFGPGTRLLVL.

The rearrangement joins TRBV7-2 to TRBJ2-5; D not resolved. Germline V gene lookup returns CDR1 SGHTA and CDR2 FQGNSA. The CDR3 sequence is 13 residues long. The ends were cut back, 1 base at V and 3 bases at J, with 6 bases in the middle. The CDR3 nucleotides are TGTGCCAGCAGCTTAGATTTCAAAGAGACCCAGTACTTC. This translates into CASSLDFKETQYF.